This is a list of T cell receptor beta chains from one sample in a study of Tregs in tolerant kidney transplant recipients. Profiling relied on immunoSEQ multiplex PCR, and the TCRdb table lists in-frame clones only, not all of them. The sample contains 120,000 or so clones, 92% of which appear only once. The sample consisted of CD4+ T cells from blood. These receptor sequences come from a human donor in good health. Both conserved end residues are part of each CDR3. Each record gives: V gene, D gene, J gene, clone size, CDR3 length, CDR3 DNA, CDR3 protein. D genes are given only for firm matches. Clone size is given for some rows only: seen once, a few or many times, or a class if the clone is expanded.

TRBV27	NA	TRBJ2-3	NA	15	TGTGCCAGCAGTTTAAGAGGATTTGGCACAGATACGCAGTATTTT	CASSLRGFGTDTQYF
TRBV6-1	NA	TRBJ2-1	NA	12	TGTGCCAGCAATCAATGGGAAGCTGAGCAGTTCTTC	CASNQWEAEQFF
TRBV5-1	NA	TRBJ1-1	NA	15	TGCGCCAGCAGTCGGACGGACCCCATGAACACTGAAGCTTTCTTT	CASSRTDPMNTEAFF
TRBV7-9	NA	TRBJ2-3	NA	11	TGTGCCAGCAGCGAAACAGATACGCAGTATTTT	CASSETDTQYF
TRBV2	TRBD1	TRBJ1-2	NA	13	TGTGCCAGCAGTCTAAAACAGGGGGGTGGCTACACCTTC	CASSLKQGGGYTF
TRBV7-9	NA	TRBJ1-1	NA	13	TGTGCCAGCCTCACAACAGGGAACACTGAAGCTTTCTTT	CASLTTGNTEAFF
TRBV27	TRBD1	TRBJ2-6	NA	17	TGTGCCAGCAGACCACAGGGGCTTACTTCTGGGGCCAACGTCCTGACTTTC	CASRPQGLTSGANVLTF
TRBV2	NA	TRBJ1-1	NA	13	TGTGCCAGCTCCCGATTGGGGGTCACTGAAGCTTTCTTT	CASSRLGVTEAFF
TRBV30	NA	TRBJ1-3	NA	14	TGTGCCTGGAGTGTAGGGACATCCGGAAACACCATATATTTT	CAWSVGTSGNTIYF
TRBV19	TRBD1	TRBJ2-2	once	17	TGTGCCAGTAACAAACCCCGGGGGACAGGGCTTGACGGGGAGCTGTTTTTT	CASNKPRGTGLDGELFF
TRBV29-1	TRBD1	TRBJ1-5	once	16	TGCAGCGTTCCCCGAGGGGGCCCCAGGCTTTGGCAGCCCCAGCATTTT	CSVPRGGPRLWQPQHF
TRBV14	NA	TRBJ2-5	once	15	TGTGCCAGCAGCCAAGATTTATGGCCTGGGGAGACCCAGTACTTC	CASSQDLWPGETQYF
TRBV19	TRBD1	TRBJ2-4	NA	16	TGTGCCAGTAGTTTCGGACAGGGGCTAGCCAAAAACATTCAGTACTTC	CASSFGQGLAKNIQYF
TRBV5-1	NA	TRBJ1-2	NA	15	TGCGCCAGCACCCCACTAGGGTCACCCAACTATGGCTACACCTTC	CASTPLGSPNYGYTF
TRBV7-9	NA	TRBJ1-5	NA	15	TGTGCCAGCAGCTTAAGAGGGGCAGGGGATCAGCCCCAGCATTTT	CASSLRGAGDQPQHF
TRBV5-6	NA	TRBJ1-2	NA	14	TGTGCCAGCAGCTTCTCAAACAGGGATTATGGCTACACCTTC	CASSFSNRDYGYTF
TRBV7-3	TRBD1	TRBJ1-1	NA	15	TGTGCCAGCAGCTCAGGACAGGGGGCAAACACTGAAGCTTTCTTT	CASSSGQGANTEAFF
TRBV13	NA	TRBJ1-6	NA	15	TGTGCCAGCAGCCGAGGGGAGTACCTTACTTCACCCCTCCACTTT	CASSRGEYLTSPLHF
TRBV5-1	NA	TRBJ1-6	NA	17	TGCGCCAGCAGCTCGATAACAGGGTCCTCCTATAATTCACCCCTCCACTTT	CASSSITGSSYNSPLHF
TRBV7-2	NA	TRBJ1-4	NA	14	TGTGCCAGCAGCTTAGCGTTACCCGGCGGGGAACTGTTTTTT	CASSLALPGGELFF
TRBV5-1	NA	TRBJ1-2	NA	13	TGCGCCAGCAGCTTTTGGGAGAACTATGGCTACACCTTC	CASSFWENYGYTF
TRBV30	TRBD2	TRBJ2-3	NA	13	TGTGCCTGCACTAGCGGGAGCACAGATACGCAGTATTTT	CACTSGSTDTQYF
TRBV18	NA	TRBJ1-4	once	13	TGTGCCAGCTCACCATCCACGAACGAAAAACTGTTTTTT	CASSPSTNEKLFF
TRBV6-5	TRBD1	TRBJ2-7	NA	15	TGTGCCAGCAGTACGGACAGGGCTGGTCCCTACGAGCAGTACTTC	CASSTDRAGPYEQYF
TRBV25-1	TRBD1	TRBJ1-2	NA	11	TGTGCCAGCTCAGGGGGTCATGGCTACACCTTC	CASSGGHGYTF
TRBV30	NA	TRBJ1-5	once	13	TGTGCCTGGAGTGCCCGGAGGGATCAGCCCCAGCATTTT	CAWSARRDQPQHF
TRBV21-1	NA	TRBJ2-3	NA	21	TGTGCCAGCAGCTTGACTAGCGGGAGTCAGACCCTCCTGTTTAGCACAGATACGCAGTATTTT	CASSLTSGSQTLLFSTDTQYF
TRBV2	TRBD2	TRBJ2-3	NA	16	TGTGCCAGCAGTGATCGGACTAGCGGGAGTACAGATACGCAGTATTTT	CASSDRTSGSTDTQYF
TRBV5-1	TRBD2	TRBJ2-5	NA	17	TGCGCCAGCAGCCGGACCGGGACTAGCGGGGGGGTTTGGACCCAGTACTTC	CASSRTGTSGGVWTQYF
TRBV7-9	NA	TRBJ2-7	NA	12	TGTGCCAGCAGCTTAGGCTCCTACGAGCAGTACTTC	CASSLGSYEQYF
TRBV2	TRBD1	TRBJ2-7	NA	12	TGTGCCAGCAAGCTCGACCAGGGGGCGACAGGATTC	CASKLDQGATGF
TRBV5-1	NA	TRBJ2-2	NA	14	TGCGCCACCTCGGGACGCACGAACACCGGGGAGCTGTTTTTT	CATSGRTNTGELFF
TRBV7-6	TRBD2	TRBJ2-1	NA	17	TGTGCCAGCAGCTTACCTTCCGGACTAGCGGGATACAATGAGCAGTTCTTC	CASSLPSGLAGYNEQFF